The clone carrying this T cell receptor (beta chain) appeared a single time. Genomic DNA, serving as template, underwent TCR beta VDJ and CDR3 profiling. TCRdb fed the reads into MiXCR, producing one record per CDR3 protein. The top ten clones hold 10% to 15% of a sample with about 150,000 distinct CDR3 sequences, just over 50% of them seen once. The data stem from a study of CD8+CD57+ T cells in acquired aplastic anemia. The CDR3 runs 15 residues. V lost 6 bases, J lost 7 bases, and 18 bases lay in between. In germline, CDR1 is MDHEN, CDR2 SYDVKM. Patients who underwent sequencing had shown CD8+CD57+ cell expansion by flow cytometry. The enrolled patients all had severe acquired aplastic anemia. None of the patients had been given any therapy when their blood was sampled.

This TCR came from a human donor with aplastic anemia. Sequencing was done on a sample of sorted CD4+, CD8+, or CD8+CD57+ T cells (not recorded which) from PBMCs. J is TRBJ1-4 and V is TRBV28, with a possible D match to TRBD1 (5 bases). The CDR3 DNA is TGTGCCAGCAGGGGGCAGGGAACGCGTAGTGAAAAACTGTTTTTT. It encodes CASRGQGTRSEKLFF.